This T cell receptor (beta chain) is drawn from a study of shared clonotypes between healthy human individuals. Study findings and constraints: Clonotype sharing among the donors was expected to vary with sequencing depth.

CD45RO-negative, CCR7-selected cells formed the naive CD8 fraction, which excluded terminally differentiated effector memory CD45RA+ cells. This clone was counted once. Its antigen is not identified. CDR1 is SGDLS and CDR2 is YYNGEE in the germline V gene. V dropped 0 bases and J dropped 2 bases, with 10 bases sitting between them. This CDR3 is 15 amino acids long. Using immunoSEQ multiplex PCR, the repertoire was profiled, and TCRdb retains in-frame clones only, with some absent. In the table there are hundreds of thousands of clones, approximately 96% of which are singletons. This chain uses TRBV9 with TRBJ2-3; the D is unclear. The sequencing sample was made of naive CD8+ T cells sorted from blood. The receptor was derived from a woman aged 25 to 45 in good health. The CDR3 loop reads CASSVGGINTDTQYF. CDR3 sequence (DNA): TGTGCCAGCAGCGTAGGTGGGATTAACACAGATACGCAGTATTTT.